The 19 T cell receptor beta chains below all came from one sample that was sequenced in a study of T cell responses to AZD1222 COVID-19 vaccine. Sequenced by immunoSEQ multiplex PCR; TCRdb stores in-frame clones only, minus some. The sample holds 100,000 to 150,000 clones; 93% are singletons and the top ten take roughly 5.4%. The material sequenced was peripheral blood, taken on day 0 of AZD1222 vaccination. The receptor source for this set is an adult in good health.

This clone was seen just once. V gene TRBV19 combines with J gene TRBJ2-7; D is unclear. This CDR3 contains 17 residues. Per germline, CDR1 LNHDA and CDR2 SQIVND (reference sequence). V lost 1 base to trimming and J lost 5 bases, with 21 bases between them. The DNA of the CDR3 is TGTGCCAGTAGTATAGTAGTAACGACTCAACGGCACCACGAGCAGTACTTC. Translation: CASSIVVTTQRHHEQYF.

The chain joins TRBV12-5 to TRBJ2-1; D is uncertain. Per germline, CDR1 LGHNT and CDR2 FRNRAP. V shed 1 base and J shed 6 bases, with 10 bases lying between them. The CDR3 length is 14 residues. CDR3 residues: CASGLGLWGNEQFF. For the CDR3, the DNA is TGTGCTAGTGGTTTGGGGCTATGGGGCAATGAGCAGTTCTTC.

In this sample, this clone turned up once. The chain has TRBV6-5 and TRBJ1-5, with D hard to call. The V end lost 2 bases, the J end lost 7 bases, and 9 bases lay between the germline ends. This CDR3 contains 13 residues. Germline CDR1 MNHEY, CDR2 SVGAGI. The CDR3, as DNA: TGTGCCAGCAGTTACAGGGCCGCACAGCCCCAGCATTTT. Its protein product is CASSYRAAQPQHF.

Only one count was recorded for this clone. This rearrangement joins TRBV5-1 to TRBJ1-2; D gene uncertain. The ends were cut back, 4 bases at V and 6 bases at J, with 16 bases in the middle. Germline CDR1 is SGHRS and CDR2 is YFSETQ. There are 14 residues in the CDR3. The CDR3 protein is CASSSVGGSDGYTF. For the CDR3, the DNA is TGCGCCAGCAGCAGCGTAGGAGGGAGTGATGGCTACACCTTC.

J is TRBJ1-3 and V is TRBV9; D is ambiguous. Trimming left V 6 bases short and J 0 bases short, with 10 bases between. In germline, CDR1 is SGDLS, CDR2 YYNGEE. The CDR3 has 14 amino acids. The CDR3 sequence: CASTVTDSGNTIYF. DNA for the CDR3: TGTGCCAGCACCGTCACCGACTCTGGAAACACCATATATTTT.

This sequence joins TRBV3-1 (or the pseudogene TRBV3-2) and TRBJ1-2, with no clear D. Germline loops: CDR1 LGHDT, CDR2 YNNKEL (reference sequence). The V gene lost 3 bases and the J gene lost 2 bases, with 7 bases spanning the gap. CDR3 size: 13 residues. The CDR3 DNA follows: TGTGCCAGCAGCCAGGGAGGGAACTATGGCTACACCTTC. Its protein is CASSQGGNYGYTF.

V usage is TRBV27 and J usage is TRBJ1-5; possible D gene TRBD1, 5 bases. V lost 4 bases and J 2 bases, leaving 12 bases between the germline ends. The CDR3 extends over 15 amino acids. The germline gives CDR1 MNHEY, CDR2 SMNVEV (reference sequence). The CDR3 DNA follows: TGTGCCAGCAGTTCCGCAGGGACGGGCAATCAGCCCCAGCATTTT. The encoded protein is CASSSAGTGNQPQHF.

The CDR3 DNA is TGTGCCAGCAGCTTGGTGGTGAATAATTCACCCCTCCACTTT. It encodes CASSLVVNNSPLHF. The chain joins TRBV5-4 to TRBJ1-6; no firm D call. Looked up from germline, CDR1 is SGHNT and CDR2 is YYREEE (reference sequence). V was shortened by 0 bases and J by 5 bases, with 6 bases between the two germline ends. CDR3 size: 14 residues.

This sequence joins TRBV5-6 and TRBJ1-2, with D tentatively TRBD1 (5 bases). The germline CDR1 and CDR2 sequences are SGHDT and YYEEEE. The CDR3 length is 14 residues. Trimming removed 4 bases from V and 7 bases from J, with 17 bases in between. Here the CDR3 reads CASSMGPSRFGYTF. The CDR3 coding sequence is TGTGCCAGCAGCATGGGACCGTCAAGGTTTGGCTACACCTTC.

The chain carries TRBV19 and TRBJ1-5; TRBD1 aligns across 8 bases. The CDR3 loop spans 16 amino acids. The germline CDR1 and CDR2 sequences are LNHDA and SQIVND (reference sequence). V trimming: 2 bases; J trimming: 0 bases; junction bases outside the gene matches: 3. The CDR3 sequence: CASSIRQGASNQPQHF. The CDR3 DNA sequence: TGTGCCAGTAGTATAAGGCAGGGGGCTAGCAATCAGCCCCAGCATTTT.

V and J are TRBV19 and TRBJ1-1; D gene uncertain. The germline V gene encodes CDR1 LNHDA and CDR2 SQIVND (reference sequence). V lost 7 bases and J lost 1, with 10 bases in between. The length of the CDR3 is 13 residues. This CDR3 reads CASNPRKNTEAFF. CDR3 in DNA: TGTGCCAGTAATCCGCGGAAGAACACTGAAGCTTTCTTT.

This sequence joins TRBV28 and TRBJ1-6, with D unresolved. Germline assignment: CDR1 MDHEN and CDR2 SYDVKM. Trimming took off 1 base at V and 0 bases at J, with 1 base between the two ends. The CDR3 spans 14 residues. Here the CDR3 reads CASSLFSYNSPLHF. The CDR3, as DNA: TGTGCCAGCAGTTTATTCTCCTATAATTCACCCCTCCACTTT.

CDR3 amino acids: CASNTNSLVGTQYF. CDR3 nucleotide sequence: TGTGCCAGCAACACAAATTCCCTCGTCGGGACGCAGTATTTT. The rearrangement links TRBV11-2 to TRBJ2-3; D unresolved. This CDR3 has 14 amino acids. Deletions cut 7 bases from V and 9 bases from J, with 20 bases between. Germline CDR1 and CDR2: SGHAT and FQNNGV. The full variable domain, in which reference TRBV11-2 and TRBJ2-3 provide the parts outside the CDR3, is EAGVAQSPRYKIIEKRQSVAFWCNPISGHATLYWYQQILGQGPKLLIQFQNNGVVDDSQLPKDRFSAERLKGVDSTLKIQPAKLEDSAVYLCASNTNSLVGTQYFGPGTRLTVL.

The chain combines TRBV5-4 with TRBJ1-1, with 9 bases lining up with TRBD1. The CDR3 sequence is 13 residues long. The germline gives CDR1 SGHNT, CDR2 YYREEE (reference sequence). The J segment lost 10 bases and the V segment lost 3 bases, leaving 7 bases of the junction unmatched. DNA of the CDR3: TGTGCCAGCAGCTCCGGGACAGGGAGTACAGCTTTCTTT. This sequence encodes CASSSGTGSTAFF.

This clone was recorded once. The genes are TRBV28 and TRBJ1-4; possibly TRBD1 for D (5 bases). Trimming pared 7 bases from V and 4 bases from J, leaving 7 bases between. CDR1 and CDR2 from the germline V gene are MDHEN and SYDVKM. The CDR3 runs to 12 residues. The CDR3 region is CASTGGNEKLFF. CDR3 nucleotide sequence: TGTGCCAGCACTGGGGGTAATGAAAAACTGTTTTTT.

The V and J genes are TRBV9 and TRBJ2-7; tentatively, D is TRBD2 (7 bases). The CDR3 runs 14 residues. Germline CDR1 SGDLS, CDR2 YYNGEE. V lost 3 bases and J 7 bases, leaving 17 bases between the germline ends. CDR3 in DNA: TGTGCCAGCAGCGCGGGGGGCAGGGGCCCTGAGCAGTACTTC. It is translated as CASSAGGRGPEQYF.

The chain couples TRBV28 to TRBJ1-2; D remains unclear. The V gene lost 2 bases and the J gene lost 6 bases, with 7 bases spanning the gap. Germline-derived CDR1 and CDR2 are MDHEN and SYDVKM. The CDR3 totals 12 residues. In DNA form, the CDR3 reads TGTGCCAGCAGTTTAGTGTCCCATGGCTACACCTTC. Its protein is CASSLVSHGYTF.

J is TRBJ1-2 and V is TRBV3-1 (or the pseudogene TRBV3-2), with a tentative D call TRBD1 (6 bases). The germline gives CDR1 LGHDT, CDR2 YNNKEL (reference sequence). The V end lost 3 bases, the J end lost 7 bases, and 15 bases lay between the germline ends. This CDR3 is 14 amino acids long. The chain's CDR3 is CASSQGTTMSGYTF. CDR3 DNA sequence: TGTGCCAGCAGCCAGGGGACAACTATGAGTGGCTACACCTTC.

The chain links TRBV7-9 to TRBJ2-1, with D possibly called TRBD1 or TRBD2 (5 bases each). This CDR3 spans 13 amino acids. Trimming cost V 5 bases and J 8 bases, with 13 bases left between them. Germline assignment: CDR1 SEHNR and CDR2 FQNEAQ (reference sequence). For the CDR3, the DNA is TGTGCCAGCAGCCCGGGGTGGGGCGATGAGCAGTTCTTC. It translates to CASSPGWGDEQFF.